The 10 T cell receptor beta chains listed next were all sequenced from one sample in a study of blood T cell repertoires in COVID-19. Produced via immunoSEQ multiplex PCR; TCRdb's table is partial and in-frame only. This sample has about 400,000 clones, with just under 90% found just once. Source material: PBMCs or T cells enriched from blood (not recorded which). Receptor source: a woman aged 45-65 years who had recovered from COVID-19.

This rearrangement joins TRBV7-2 to TRBJ1-6, with a weak D call TRBD1 (5 bases). CDR1 is SGHTA, CDR2 FQGNSA, per germline. Trimming removed 5 bases from V and 10 bases from J, with 15 bases in between. This CDR3 region has 14 residues. For the CDR3, the DNA is TGTGCCAGCAGCCCCCGACAGTTAGGCTCACCCCTCCACTTT. As protein: CASSPRQLGSPLHF.

Comments on this clone: Within the sample, other DNA sequences also encode this same CDR3. V is TRBV6-2 or TRBV6-3 and J is TRBJ2-7; 9 bases map to TRBD2. CDR3 length: 14 amino acids. After removal of 2 bases from V and 4 bases from J, the junction contained 3 bases not matched to a gene. Looked up from germline, CDR1 is MNHEY and CDR2 is SVGEGT. The CDR3 DNA follows: TGTGCCAGCAGTTACAGCGGGGGGCCGTACGAGCAGTACTTC. This translates into CASSYSGGPYEQYF.

The chain has TRBV20-1 and TRBJ2-3, with a tentative D call TRBD2 (5 bases). The CDR3 has 15 residues. The ends were cut back, 3 bases at V and 3 bases at J, with 16 bases in the middle. CDR1 DFQATT and CDR2 SNEGSKA come from the germline V gene (reference sequence). The CDR3 loop is CSASVRTPETDTQYF. In DNA, the CDR3 is TGCAGTGCTAGTGTCCGGACTCCAGAAACAGATACGCAGTATTTT.

The chain uses TRBV28 and TRBJ1-5; D remains unclear. This CDR3 spans 12 amino acids. Germline assignment: CDR1 MDHEN and CDR2 SYDVKM. Trimming took 7 bases from V and 2 from J, leaving 6 bases between them. Here the CDR3 reads CASNRGNQPQHF. The CDR3 DNA reads TGTGCCAGCAATCGGGGCAATCAGCCCCAGCATTTT.

The gene calls are TRBV3-1 (or the pseudogene TRBV3-2) and TRBJ2-5; possibly TRBD2 for D (6 bases). V lost 4 bases and J 7 bases, leaving 22 bases between the germline ends. The CDR3 length is 16 residues. From germline, CDR1 is LGHDT and CDR2 YNNKEL (reference sequence). CDR3 sequence reads: CASSLSPGTGTRTQYF. CDR3 DNA sequence: TGTGCCAGCAGCCTCAGTCCGGGGACTGGCACCCGGACCCAGTACTTC.

About this clone: The same CDR3 arises from other DNA sequences in this sample as well. This chain links TRBV5-1 with TRBJ2-7; unclear D gene. Trimming shortened V by 3 bases and J by 3 bases, and 4 bases separated the two germline ends. CDR1 and CDR2 (germline): SGHRS, YFSETQ. The CDR3 runs 11 residues. The CDR3 spells CASSSSYEQYF. The CDR3, as DNA: TGCGCCAGCAGCTCTAGCTACGAGCAGTACTTC.

V and J are TRBV21-1 and TRBJ1-5; TRBD1 was called by the table and not checked on the DNA. TRBV21-1 counts as a pseudogene. This CDR3 is built from 14 residues. The CDR3 bases are TGTGCCAGCAGTTCCGGGACAGGGTTCCAGCCCCAGCATTTT. Its translation: CASSSGTGFQPQHF.

The chain couples TRBV6-5 to TRBJ1-2, with D possibly matching TRBD1 (5 bases). Trimming cost V 6 bases and J 7 bases, with 15 bases left between them. CDR1 is MNHEY, CDR2 SVGAGI, per germline. This CDR3 has 13 residues. CDR3 loop: CASSLFPGVGYTF. The DNA of the CDR3 is TGTGCCAGCAGCCTATTCCCGGGGGTTGGCTACACCTTC.

The CDR3 loop is CASCPGTLGIYGYTF. The CDR3 DNA reads as TGTGCCAGTTGCCCCGGGACTCTAGGGATCTATGGCTACACCTTC. The rearrangement uses TRBV19 and TRBJ1-2; D possibly corresponds to TRBD1 (5 bases). The CDR3 is 15 amino acids. Germline-derived CDR1 and CDR2 are LNHDA and SQIVND (reference sequence). The V and J ends lost 8 bases and 4 bases respectively, with 20 bases between them.

The chain links TRBV19 to TRBJ1-2; D is ambiguous. V dropped 4 bases and J dropped 8 bases, with 5 bases sitting between them. CDR3 size: 10 residues. Per the germline V gene, CDR1 is LNHDA and CDR2 is SQIVND (reference sequence). The CDR3 nucleotides are TGTGCCAGTAGTAGCGGCGGCTACACCTTC. This sequence encodes CASSSGGYTF.